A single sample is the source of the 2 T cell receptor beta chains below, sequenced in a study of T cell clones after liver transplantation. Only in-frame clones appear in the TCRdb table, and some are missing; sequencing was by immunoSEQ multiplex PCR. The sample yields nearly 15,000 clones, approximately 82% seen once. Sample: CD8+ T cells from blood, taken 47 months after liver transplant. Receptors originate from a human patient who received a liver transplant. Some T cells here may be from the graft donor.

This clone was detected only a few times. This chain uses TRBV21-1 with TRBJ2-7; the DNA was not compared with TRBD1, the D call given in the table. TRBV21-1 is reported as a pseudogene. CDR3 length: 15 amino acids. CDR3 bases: TGTGCCAGCAGCAAAGAAGCAGGGGAGTTAGACGAGCAGTACTTC. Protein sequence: CASSKEAGELDEQYF.

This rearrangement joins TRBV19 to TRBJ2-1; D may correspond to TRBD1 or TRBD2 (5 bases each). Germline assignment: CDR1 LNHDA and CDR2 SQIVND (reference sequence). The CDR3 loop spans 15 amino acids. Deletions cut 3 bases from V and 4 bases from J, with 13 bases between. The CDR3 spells CASSMVLWGYNEQFF. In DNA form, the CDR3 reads TGTGCCAGTAGTATGGTATTGTGGGGGTACAATGAGCAGTTCTTC.